This is a list of T cell receptor beta chains from one sample in a study of radiation and T cells in renal cell carcinoma. Libraries were prepared by immunoSEQ multiplex PCR; TCRdb keeps only in-frame clonotypes and omits some of them. The table has about 83,000 clones, approximately 82% seen once. This sample comprised blood, obtained from a patient whose treatment included radiotherapy and nephrectomy. All receptors derive from a woman aged 60-75 years with renal cell carcinoma. CDR3s leave out the opening cysteine and the closing phenylalanine or tryptophan.

>TRBV6-1
ASSGDRGKGGPQH
>TRBV4-1
ASSQGGRTEETQY
>TRBV19
ASRGQGTTEAF
>TRBV7-6
ASSLSTSGRADEQF
>TRBV9
ASSVGDSVHEKLF
>TRBV15
ATRGAGAWGNEQY
>TRBV28
ASSPDRPTNTGELF
>TRBV5-6
ASRFGGYNEQF
>TRBV5-1
ASSGGGTINYGYT
>TRBV29-1
SVGTPLIGGYT
>TRBV6-1
ASSEQGGTYRDEQY
>TRBV5-1
ASSGSVAGSNEQF
>TRBV18
ASSPNEAGVATNEKLF
>TRBV4-3
ASSHRATEAF
>TRBV5-4
ASSLALAGVRDTQY
>TRBV6-6
ASSYTGSSGYT
>TRBV27
ASTLGARGRSTDTQY
>TRBV2
ASTREQGIANYGYT
>TRBV9
ASSVDSGRRDTQY
>TRBV11-1
ASTPTGINTGELF
>TRBV10-1
ASSGSCTDTQY
>TRBV4-3
ASSQKIGGSDEQY
>TRBV28
ASSLSSWLDRAGYGYT
>TRBV4-3
ASSQDSGNSPSNEQF
>TRBV2
ASSEGLYYGYT
>TRBV27
ASSLIPPGELF
>TRBV11-2
ASSQEEGMTGELF
>TRBV2
ASRLGGGYEQY
>TRBV19
ASSMARGAGNEQF
>TRBV7-6
ASSLVITGELF
>TRBV5-1
ASSPDGYSYNEQF
>TRBV7-9
ASSSQPSVSYGYT
>TRBV6-5
ASSYGGSEQY
>TRBV21-1
ASSSQPGQGCDEDGYT
>TRBV9
ASSVAGQITGANYGYT
>TRBV6-1
ASKRTGRNTIY
>TRBV19
ASRELGLTIYGYT
>TRBV7-9
ASSFQSYNEQF
>TRBV27
ASRWVTGNTEAF
>TRBV6-6
ASRTGEGSGELF
>TRBV5-1
ASSLGAARTGVNIQY